This TCR beta chain was identified during a study of blood T cells in healthy people across ages. In the case of this clonotype: Its antigen is as yet unknown. A read error may account for a junction end that differs from germline.

Findings of the study overall: Age showed a roughly linear inverse relationship with TCR beta diversity per million T cells.

Germline CDR1 SGDLS, CDR2 YYNGEE. This CDR3 comprises 16 residues. A J-beta primer mix and a sample-barcoded 5' primer were used in a second PCR of roughly 6 to 12 cycles. TCRdb passed the 5' RACE reads through MiXCR, listing each CDR3 protein once. The sample lists over a million distinct CDR3 sequences, under 30% occurring once. Another study also made use of these data, one on T cells of mothers and their children. That paper notes: Samples were obtained from a few healthy Caucasian mothers and their six children. Slightly higher but non-significant overlap marked related mother-child pairs versus unrelated pairs.

This receptor was obtained from a girl aged 2-10 years in good health. Sequenced input: blood. The gene calls are TRBV9 and TRBJ1-4; maybe TRBD1 (6 bases). As DNA, the CDR3 is TGTGCCGGCAGCACCTCGAATCAGGGGCTGTTTGAAAAACTGTTTTTT. It encodes CAGSTSNQGLFEKLFF.